This T cell receptor beta chain was captured by sequencing in a study of T cell repertoires in cytomegalovirus infection. The table lists this clonotype with a few counts. V lost 7 bases to trimming and J lost 12 bases, with 17 bases between them. Germline assignment: CDR1 SGHNT and CDR2 YYREEE (reference sequence). The CDR3 consists of 11 residues. Using its own MiXCR run on the reads, TCRdb lists one record per CDR3 protein. Of 500,000 or so distinct CDR3 sequences in the sample, approximately 15% were seen once. This sequence joins TRBV5-4 and TRBJ2-7; D is unclear. The source of this sequence is a human donor in good health (CMV status not recorded). Some clones in this sample may be carry-over from other donors' samples. The sequenced material came from CD8+ T cells from PBMCs. The CDR3, as DNA: TGTGCCAGCGGCTACGGACCCCGGGTGTACTTC. Translated, it gives CASGYGPRVYF.